This TCR beta chain originates from a study of blood T cell repertoires in COVID-19. Data came from immunoSEQ multiplex PCR; TCRdb stores just in-frame clones and leaves some out. The sample carries about 95,000 clones, roughly four fifths recorded once. Germline assignment: CDR1 LGHNA and CDR2 YSLEER. Trimming cost V 0 bases and J 4 bases, with 15 bases left between them. This CDR3 is built from 16 residues. Source material: peripheral blood. The chain is built from TRBV4-3 and TRBJ1-1, with D perhaps matching TRBD1 (6 bases). The clonotype comes from a human donor in a cohort sampled during active COVID-19. CDR3 amino acids: CASSQEQGGGGTEAFF. The CDR3 bases are TGCGCCAGCAGCCAAGAACAAGGGGGAGGGGGCACTGAAGCTTTCTTT.